This TCR beta chain was identified in a study of cytomegalovirus exposure and HLA in healthy donors. V lost 6 bases, J lost 5 bases, and 23 bases stayed unmatched. This CDR3 spans 20 amino acids. From germline, CDR1 is KGHSH and CDR2 LQKENI. The PCR employed 60 Vbeta primers together with 13 Jbeta primers. TCRdb's table, derived via immunoSEQ multiplex PCR, lists solely in-frame clones and lacks some. The sample yields approximately 180,000 clones, about 80% seen once. The TCR originated in a man aged 25-45 years in good health and CMV-seropositive. The J gene is TRBJ1-2, the V gene TRBV18; 11 nucleotides agree with TRBD1. Material: PBMCs. CDR3 residues: CASSPFVPGTGGEADYGYTF. In nucleotides, the CDR3 is TGTGCCAGCTCTCCATTCGTGCCGGGGACAGGGGGAGAAGCGGATTATGGCTACACCTTC.